These 26 T cell receptor beta chains share one sample of origin, sequenced in a study of OX40 agonist ivuxolimab in advanced cancers. Assay: immunoSEQ multiplex PCR; the TCRdb copy retains only in-frame clones and omits some. This sample has roughly 71,000 clones, with about 90% found just once. The sequences come from CD4+ or CD8+ T cells sorted from blood, collected in a trial of the OX40 agonist ivuxolimab. These receptors all stem from an adult with an advanced solid tumor such as melanoma, head and neck, liver or kidney cancer.

The chain couples TRBV7-2 to TRBJ2-1; 9 bases fit TRBD1. This CDR3 has 16 amino acids. Germline lookup yields CDR1 SGHTA and CDR2 FQGNSA. The V segment lost 4 bases and the J segment 4 bases; nucleotides outside the gene matches: 8. CDR3 DNA sequence: TGTGCCAGCAGCTCCGATCCGACAGGGGGATACAATGAGCAGTTCTTC. Translated, it gives CASSSDPTGGYNEQFF.

This clone showed up just once. The chain employs TRBV13 and TRBJ2-7, with a weak D call TRBD2 (5 bases). Trimming took 4 bases from V and 1 from J, leaving 8 bases between them. The CDR3 spans 13 residues. Germline V gene data show CDR1 as PRHDT and CDR2 as FYEKMQ (reference sequence). Here the CDR3 DNA reads TGTGCCAGCAGCTCCCGGGGTTCCTACGAGCAGTACTTC. It codes for CASSSRGSYEQYF.

The chain joins TRBV28 to TRBJ2-3, with D possibly being TRBD1 (5 bases). Deletions cut 6 bases from V and 2 bases from J, with 12 bases between. The CDR3 has 14 residues. The germline V gene encodes CDR1 MDHEN and CDR2 SYDVKM. CDR3 protein: CASSLQGFTDTQYF. In DNA form, the CDR3 reads TGTGCCAGCAGCCTCCAGGGATTCACAGATACGCAGTATTTT.

The chain couples TRBV10-3 to TRBJ2-5; D is ambiguous. The CDR3 runs to 13 residues. Trimming cost V 2 bases and J 0 bases, with 4 bases left between them. Per the germline V gene, CDR1 is ENHRY and CDR2 is SYGVKD. The CDR3 bases are TGTGCCATCAGTGAGGATAACCAAGAGACCCAGTACTTC. Translation gives CAISEDNQETQYF.

This clone was detected only once. The CDR3 DNA sequence: TGTGCCAGCAGCAATGGGGGGTTGGAAGCTTTCTTT. Translation: CASSNGGLEAFF. The J gene is TRBJ1-1, the V gene TRBV5-5, with D possibly being TRBD1 (5 bases). The CDR3 has 12 residues. V was cut by 4 bases and J by 8 bases, with 12 bases left in between. CDR1 is SGHKS and CDR2 is YYEKEE in the germline V gene (reference sequence).

This chain joins TRBV6-5 and TRBJ2-5; 9 bases agree with TRBD1. The V segment lost 0 bases and the J segment 3 bases; nucleotides outside the gene matches: 2. The CDR3 length is 15 residues. CDR1 is MNHEY, CDR2 SVGAGI, per germline. The CDR3 sequence: CASSYSTGGKETQYF. DNA for the CDR3: TGTGCCAGCAGTTACTCGACAGGGGGAAAAGAGACCCAGTACTTC.

J is TRBJ2-3 and V is TRBV15, with D possibly being TRBD1 (6 bases). The CDR3 totals 13 residues. V was clipped by 6 bases and J by 3 bases, with 10 bases between them. CDR1 is LNHNV, CDR2 YYDKDF, per germline (reference sequence). CDR3 DNA sequence: TGTGCCACCAGGAACAGGGTGACAGATACGCAGTATTTT. It specifies CATRNRVTDTQYF.

The CDR3 here is CAISEAQGGTDTQYF. CDR3 nucleotides: TGTGCCATCAGTGAGGCACAGGGGGGCACAGATACGCAGTATTTT. The V gene is TRBV10-3, the J gene TRBJ2-3; 8 nucleotides align to TRBD1. The trim removed 2 bases at V and 1 base at J, leaving 2 bases unmatched. Germline V gene data show CDR1 as ENHRY and CDR2 as SYGVKD. The CDR3 runs 15 residues.

This clone showed up just once. The chain recombines TRBV23-1 with TRBJ2-7; D remains ambiguous. TRBV23-1 is marked as an open reading frame, function uncertain. This CDR3 has 16 residues. Trimming left V 0 bases short and J 2 bases short, with 14 bases between. The CDR3 bases are TGCGCCAGCAGTCAATCCCTGACTCTTTCCCCCTACGAGCAGTACTTC. It codes for CASSQSLTLSPYEQYF.

This sequence joins TRBV19 and TRBJ2-7; D is uncertain. Germline V lookup: CDR1 LNHDA, CDR2 SQIVND (reference sequence). There are 14 residues in the CDR3. The V end was cut by 3 bases, the J end by 3 bases, with 12 bases between. The CDR3 DNA follows: TGTGCCAGTAGTATGGCTGTAGTCGGCTACGAGCAGTACTTC. It translates to CASSMAVVGYEQYF.

In its sample, this clone was seen once. J is TRBJ2-7 and V is TRBV7-9; a possible D gene is TRBD2 (6 bases). The CDR3 is 16 amino acids. Germline V CDR1 and CDR2: SEHNR, FQNEAQ (reference sequence). The V and J ends lost 5 bases and 3 bases respectively, with 20 bases between them. The CDR3 loop reads CASSRDTGTRYYEQYF. The CDR3 nucleotides read TGTGCCAGCAGCCGGGATACCGGGACTCGTTACTACGAGCAGTACTTC.

V is TRBV6-6 and J is TRBJ2-3; D ambiguous. V was cut by 4 bases and J by 0 bases, with 8 bases left in between. The CDR3 sequence is 14 residues long. In germline, CDR1 is MNHNY, CDR2 SVGAGI (reference sequence). The CDR3 loop reads CASSSPASTDTQYF. CDR3 DNA sequence: TGTGCCAGCAGTTCCCCGGCTAGCACAGATACGCAGTATTTT.

The chain has TRBV7-2 and TRBJ2-1; TRBD2 matches 10 bases. The V and J ends lost 5 bases and 3 bases, in that order; junction bases with no gene match: 7. The CDR3 totals 16 residues. The V gene's germline CDR1 is SGHTA and CDR2 FQGNSA. CDR3 region: CASSPIAGGDYNEQFF. Here the CDR3 DNA reads TGTGCCAGCAGCCCGATAGCGGGAGGAGACTACAATGAGCAGTTCTTC.

This clone was observed once. The V and J genes are TRBV6-4 and TRBJ1-1; possibly TRBD1 for D (6 bases). This CDR3 is built from 13 residues. Germline V gene sequence: CDR1 MRHNA, CDR2 SNTAGT. Trimming removed 6 bases from V and 7 bases from J, with 15 bases in between. CDR3 sequence (DNA): TGTGCCAGCAGGGGACACGGGAACGGTGAAGCTTTCTTT. Translation gives CASRGHGNGEAFF.

The gene calls are TRBV11-2 and TRBJ2-7; D may be TRBD1 or TRBD2 (5 bases each). CDR1 SGHAT and CDR2 FQNNGV come from the germline V gene. The CDR3 has 15 amino acids. Trimming stripped 1 base from V and 0 bases from J, with 10 bases between. CDR3: CASSLGGDGSYEQYF. Here the CDR3 DNA reads TGTGCCAGCAGCTTAGGAGGGGATGGCTCCTACGAGCAGTACTTC. Looking up the rest from reference TRBV11-2 and TRBJ2-7 gives the full variable domain: EAGVAQSPRYKIIEKRQSVAFWCNPISGHATLYWYQQILGQGPKLLIQFQNNGVVDDSQLPKDRFSAERLKGVDSTLKIQPAKLEDSAVYLCASSLGGDGSYEQYFGPGTRLTVT.

The CDR3 is CATSRVLGNEQFF. DNA of the CDR3: TGTGCCACCAGCAGAGTGTTAGGGAATGAGCAGTTCTTC. The genes are TRBV15 and TRBJ2-1; D call uncertain. From germline, CDR1 is LNHNV and CDR2 YYDKDF (reference sequence). The CDR3 loop spans 13 amino acids. The V end was cut by 1 base, the J end by 7 bases, with 8 bases between.

V usage is TRBV7-3 and J usage is TRBJ1-1, with TRBD1 as a possible D gene (5 bases). V was shortened by 5 bases and J by 1 base, with 14 bases between the two germline ends. The V gene's germline CDR1 is SGHTA and CDR2 FQGTGA. The CDR3 has 15 residues. CDR3 sequence: CASSPGQDRNTEAFF. CDR3 nucleotides: TGTGCCAGCAGCCCGGGGCAGGATAGGAACACTGAAGCTTTCTTT.

This chain connects TRBV4-3 to TRBJ2-3; perhaps TRBD1 as D (6 bases). CDR1 and CDR2 from the germline V gene are LGHNA and YSLEER. Trimming stripped 0 bases from V and 1 base from J, with 14 bases between. The CDR3 sequence is 17 residues long. CDR3 protein: CASSQDQGKRGTDTQYF. The CDR3 coding sequence is TGCGCCAGCAGCCAAGATCAGGGGAAACGGGGCACAGATACGCAGTATTTT.

This sequence joins TRBV13 and TRBJ2-1, with D possibly TRBD2 on 5 matching bases. V was cut by 5 bases and J by 6 bases, with 17 bases left in between. This CDR3 spans 15 amino acids. Germline CDR1 is PRHDT and CDR2 is FYEKMQ (reference sequence). The CDR3 bases are TGTGCCAGCAGCCCCCGGACGGCCCGGGGCAATGAGCAGTTCTTC. Residues: CASSPRTARGNEQFF. The full variable domain, its missing parts supplied by reference TRBV13 and TRBJ2-1, is AAGVIQSPRHLIKEKRETATLKCYPIPRHDTVYWYQQGPGQDPQFLISFYEKMQSDKGSIPDRFSAQQFSDYHSELNMSSLELGDSALYFCASSPRTARGNEQFFGPGTRLTVL.

The chain links TRBV19 to TRBJ2-7, with 7 bases that match TRBD2. Unmatched junction bases numbered 7, after V lost 2 bases and J lost 0 bases. CDR3 length: 16 amino acids. CDR1 is LNHDA, CDR2 SQIVND, per germline (reference sequence). CDR3 DNA: TGTGCCAGTAGTATACTAGCGGAGCTCCCCTCCTACGAGCAGTACTTC. It yields the protein CASSILAELPSYEQYF.

The chain employs TRBV5-5 and TRBJ2-7, with no clear D. Germline V gives CDR1 SGHKS, CDR2 YYEKEE (reference sequence). Trimming left V 1 base short and J 3 bases short, with 5 bases between. The CDR3 runs 12 residues. The CDR3 DNA sequence: TGTGCCAGCAGCTTGAACGGCTACGAGCAGTACTTC. This encodes CASSLNGYEQYF.

The chain joins TRBV7-6 to TRBJ1-5; D ambiguous. This CDR3 has 12 residues. Germline lookup yields CDR1 SGHVS and CDR2 FNYEAQ. Trimming removed 8 bases from V and 4 bases from J, with 9 bases in between. CDR3 sequence reads: CASGNGNQPQHF. The CDR3, as DNA: TGTGCCAGCGGGAATGGAAATCAGCCCCAGCATTTT.

The rearrangement uses TRBV7-6 and TRBJ2-1, with TRBD2 identical over 7 bases. Trimming cost V 5 bases and J 0 bases; bases outside gene matches: 4. Germline V gene data show CDR1 as SGHVS and CDR2 as FNYEAQ. This CDR3 contains 15 residues. The CDR3 nucleotides read TGTGCCAGCAGCAGGACTAGGAGCTCCTACAATGAGCAGTTCTTC. Amino acids: CASSRTRSSYNEQFF. Using reference TRBV7-6 and TRBJ2-1 for the parts outside the CDR3, the full variable domain is GAGVSQSPRYKVTKRGQDVALRCDPISGHVSLYWYRQALGQGPEFLTYFNYEAQQDKSGLPNDRFSAERPEGSISTLTIQRTEQRDSAMYRCASSRTRSSYNEQFFGPGTRLTVL.

The chain couples TRBV6-6 to TRBJ2-1; possible D gene TRBD2, 6 bases. Germline CDR1 is MNHNY and CDR2 is SVGAGI (reference sequence). The V end lost 7 bases, the J end lost 3 bases, and 13 bases lay between the germline ends. The CDR3 spans 14 residues. CDR3 loop: CASIEAGRYNEQFF. CDR3 DNA sequence: TGTGCCAGCATCGAGGCGGGACGCTACAATGAGCAGTTCTTC.

The genes are TRBV7-6 and TRBJ2-3, with 13 positions matching TRBD2. Trimming took 5 bases from V and 5 from J; bases not matched to a gene: 10. Germline V gene lookup returns CDR1 SGHVS and CDR2 FNYEAQ. The CDR3 consists of 17 residues. The CDR3 nucleotides read TGTGCCAGCAGCGGACGGACTAGCGGGAGTTTACTAGATACGCAGTATTTT. Translation: CASSGRTSGSLLDTQYF.

V and J are TRBV13 and TRBJ2-7, with D perhaps matching TRBD2 (6 bases). Trimming took 0 bases from V and 2 from J, leaving 11 bases between them. Germline V gene sequence: CDR1 PRHDT, CDR2 FYEKMQ (reference sequence). The CDR3 covers 15 residues. The CDR3 nucleotides are TGTGCCAGCAGCTTAGGGCGGGGAGGAGCCTACGAGCAGTACTTC. It codes for CASSLGRGGAYEQYF.